The 14 T cell receptor beta chains below were found in one sample sequenced in a study of neurological immune-mediated disorders (dated by TCRdb to between 2018 and 2021). Preparation of the library involved 5' RACE. Sequencing took place on an Illumina HiSeq 2500. TCRdb itself trimmed the public reads at Q25 with fastp, ran MiXCR and retained productive beta chains. All rows with the same CDR3 protein become a single entry with the most common DNA and genes. Here the sample has about 50,000 distinct CDR3 sequences; more than 8% occur a single time. About 1.6% of the sample goes to the ten largest clones. In the paper's terms, the time point label means: longitudinal time-point 1 (baseline). The source material was PBMCs. All receptors come from a woman aged 40-49 years in good health.

This clonotype was detected ten times or more. This rearrangement joins TRBV15 to TRBJ1-4, with 7 positions matching TRBD1. Germline CDR1 and CDR2: LNHNV and YYDKDF (reference sequence). V was clipped by 9 bases and J by 4 bases; unmatched bases: 5. The CDR3 is 13 amino acids. CDR3 DNA sequence: TGTGCCACAACAGACAGGGTTAATGAAAAACTGTTTTTT. Its translation: CATTDRVNEKLFF.

Points on this clonotype: This clone may be a read error of a much larger clone one base away. CDR3 nucleotide sequence: TGCGCCAGCAGCTGGGATATCCAAGATACCCAGTACTTC. This sequence encodes CASSWDIQDTQYF. The chain recombines TRBV5-1 with TRBJ2-5; D remains ambiguous. The CDR3 is 13 amino acids. Germline V gene data show CDR1 as SGHRS and CDR2 as YFSETQ.

In this sample, this clonotype turned up many times. The CDR3 protein is CASSSTGAATNEKLFF. The DNA for the CDR3 is TGTGCCAGCAGTAGTACAGGCGCGGCAACTAATGAAAAACTGTTTTTT. The chain carries TRBV6-5 and TRBJ1-4, with D possibly matching TRBD1 (5 bases). The length of the CDR3 is 16 residues. Trimming removed 5 bases at V and 0 bases at J, with 13 bases between. Germline V lookup: CDR1 MNHEY, CDR2 SVGAGI.

This clonotype showed up just a few times. J is TRBJ1-2 and V is TRBV20-1; 9 bases align to TRBD1. The CDR3 loop spans 14 amino acids. The V and J ends lost 0 bases and 6 bases, in that order; junction bases with no gene match: 5. In germline, CDR1 is DFQATT, CDR2 SNEGSKA (reference sequence). In DNA form, the CDR3 reads TGCAGTGCTAGAGATACCGGACAGGGGAATGGCTACACCTTC. Amino acids: CSARDTGQGNGYTF.

This clonotype was detected many times. This sequence joins TRBV9 and TRBJ1-2; TRBD1 matches at 9 bases. Germline assignment: CDR1 SGDLS and CDR2 YYNGEE. Unmatched junction bases numbered 8, after V lost 2 bases and J lost 9 bases. This CDR3 region has 14 residues. The DNA of the CDR3 is TGTGCCAGCAGCGTGGGGGACAGGGTGAGGAGCTACACCTTC. It yields the protein CASSVGDRVRSYTF.

This clonotype was found many times. The gene calls are TRBV5-1 and TRBJ2-3; D may be TRBD1 or TRBD2 (6 bases each). The germline gives CDR1 SGHRS, CDR2 YFSETQ. V shed 3 bases and J shed 4 bases, with 9 bases lying between them. The CDR3 has 13 amino acids. CDR3 sequence (DNA): TGCGCCAGCAGCTCGGGGGCGGCAGATACGCAGTATTTT. This encodes CASSSGAADTQYF.

This clonotype has ten or more counts. J is TRBJ1-1 and V is TRBV4-3; the D gene is possibly TRBD1 (5 bases). CDR3 size: 14 residues. The germline V and J ends were trimmed by 0 bases and 11 bases, with 16 bases remaining between them. Germline CDR1 is LGHNA and CDR2 is YSLEER. The CDR3 region is CASSQDNWGLEAFF. Written as DNA, the CDR3 is TGCGCCAGCAGCCAAGATAATTGGGGGTTGGAGGCTTTCTTT.

This clonotype was detected many times. The rearrangement links TRBV5-1 to TRBJ1-1; the match to TRBD1 covers 8 bases. The junction had 2 bases not matched to a gene; V was cut back by 6 bases and J by 1 base. The CDR3 runs 13 residues. Germline CDR1 reads SGHRS; CDR2 reads YFSETQ. CDR3 sequence reads: CASTGTGNTEAFF. In nucleotides, the CDR3 is TGCGCCAGCACCGGGACAGGGAACACTGAAGCTTTCTTT.

This clonotype was recorded at least ten times. V and J are TRBV20-1 and TRBJ2-7; 10 bases line up with TRBD1. CDR1 DFQATT and CDR2 SNEGSKA come from the germline V gene (reference sequence). This CDR3 is 13 amino acids long. The CDR3 region has the DNA TGCAGCACCGGACAGGGGGACCCCTACGAGCAGTACTTC. Protein product: CSTGQGDPYEQYF.

This clonotype is medium-sized. The rearrangement joins TRBV27 to TRBJ1-5; D gene ambiguous. CDR3 size: 16 residues. Trimming left V 0 bases short and J 2 bases short, with 11 bases between. Per the germline V gene, CDR1 is MNHEY and CDR2 is SMNVEV (reference sequence). In DNA form, the CDR3 reads TGTGCCAGCAGTTTATCGAGGAACGGAGGCAATCAGCCCCAGCATTTT. Amino acid sequence: CASSLSRNGGNQPQHF.

This clonotype was seen at least ten times. The chain combines TRBV15 with TRBJ1-5; D gene ambiguous. The germline V and J ends were trimmed by 0 bases and 3 bases, with 9 bases remaining between them. This CDR3 region has 15 residues. Germline-derived CDR1 and CDR2 are LNHNV and YYDKDF (reference sequence). DNA of the CDR3: TGTGCCACCAGCAGAGATAAGGGTTACAATCAGCCCCAGCATTTT. Amino acid sequence: CATSRDKGYNQPQHF.

As to this clonotype: The CDR3 ends on some other residue instead of the conserved phenylalanine or tryptophan, so this is likely a read error. V and J are TRBV20-1 and TRBJ2-1; 10 nucleotides agree with TRBD2. V was pared by 3 bases and J by 10 bases, with 9 bases of the junction left unmatched. Germline V gene lookup returns CDR1 DFQATT and CDR2 SNEGSKA (reference sequence). The CDR3 extends over 14 amino acids. CDR3 in DNA: TGCAGTGCTAGCCCAGCGGGGGGGCAGTACGAGCAGTTCTTA. Residues: CSASPAGGQYEQFL.

This clonotype was seen ten or more times. V usage is TRBV5-6 and J usage is TRBJ2-5, with 15 bases lining up with TRBD2. With 2 bases clipped from V and 7 bases from J, the junction kept 9 bases outside the gene matches. CDR1 SGHDT and CDR2 YYEEEE come from the germline V gene. This CDR3 region has 17 residues. The CDR3 protein is CASSFRTSGGGAWTQYF. CDR3 in DNA: TGTGCCAGCAGCTTCCGGACTAGCGGGGGGGGCGCTTGGACCCAGTACTTC.

This clonotype came up many times. This chain links TRBV20-1 with TRBJ1-2, with no clear D. This CDR3 has 11 amino acids. Trimming pared 6 bases from V and 4 bases from J, leaving 9 bases between. The V gene's germline CDR1 is DFQATT and CDR2 SNEGSKA (reference sequence). CDR3 DNA sequence: TGCAGTGCCGCTGCCCTCTATGGCTACACCTTC. It encodes CSAAALYGYTF.